A selection of T cell receptor beta chains follows, all from one sample in a study of shared clonotypes between healthy human individuals. Repertoires were generated with immunoSEQ multiplex PCR, while TCRdb's copy carries only in-frame clones and drops some. The sample consists of about 980,000 clones, roughly 72% of them appearing once. The specimen sequenced was memory CD4+ T cells sorted from blood. The receptors shown here come from a man aged 18 to 35 in good health. The CDR3 runs from the conserved cysteine through the conserved F or W. Where a row states a size, it is once, few, many or the class of an expanded clone; other rows omit it.

j_call clone_size v_call cdr3_aa
TRBJ2-1 - TRBV5-1 CASSLAQGYNEQFF
TRBJ2-2 few TRBV5-1 CASSLDWGSGELFF
TRBJ2-7 - TRBV11-2 CASSLGVYEQYF
TRBJ1-1 - TRBV2 CASAKGMNTEAFF
TRBJ2-7 - TRBV5-1 CASSSGGLAKSYEQYF
TRBJ2-2 - TRBV6-6 CASSPDRTGELFF
TRBJ2-1 many TRBV30 CAWSASGSGEQFF
TRBJ2-7 - TRBV5-4 CASNVAGTGEQYF
TRBJ1-2 - TRBV28 CASSAQGTYGYTF
TRBJ2-2 - TRBV4-2 CASSHYFGTGIGTGELFF
TRBJ2-2 - TRBV6-6 CATRVLSTGELFF
TRBJ2-1 - TRBV4-1 CASSQARQGGTYNEQFF
TRBJ2-7 - TRBV10-3 CAIRKDAYEQYF
TRBJ2-5 - TRBV19 CASSLLAGGQTQYF
TRBJ2-5 - TRBV6-5 CASSYTTTGRETQYF
TRBJ1-5 - TRBV15 CAAATGGNHQPQHF
TRBJ1-2 - TRBV5-1 CASSLEGGANYGYTF
TRBJ1-1 - TRBV4-3 CASSPTDRWDTEAFF
TRBJ2-5 - TRBV5-1 CASSTGRQVTQYF
TRBJ2-3 - TRBV5-1 CASSGLAGGTDTQYF
TRBJ1-1 - TRBV6-5 CASSAGTIKNTEAFF
TRBJ2-7 few TRBV19 CASSRGTVPSYEQYF
TRBJ2-1 - TRBV19 CASSIDPGLPSYNEQFF
TRBJ1-1 - TRBV5-5 CASSLGRAGGTEAFF
TRBJ2-7 - TRBV6-5 CASSPRNPSAEQYF
TRBJ1-2 - TRBV4-1 CASSQAGQGNYGYTF
TRBJ1-1 few TRBV5-8 CASSFNRNTEAFF
TRBJ1-6 - TRBV19 CASRSEGGGFLNSPLHF
TRBJ2-3 - TRBV25-1 CASSPPGVDTQYF
TRBJ2-3 - TRBV9 CASSVTPGTGYRDTQYF
TRBJ1-5 - TRBV30 CAWGQGQDQPQHF
TRBJ1-2 - TRBV28 CASTESNYGYTF
TRBJ2-7 - TRBV7-9 CASTRGLAGDEQYF
TRBJ2-7 - TRBV9 CASSVGPERSSEQYF
TRBJ2-7 - TRBV5-1 CASSLEYSYEQYF